The subject of this entry is one T cell receptor (beta chain). The antigen is undetermined. This entry is derived from a study of shared clonotypes between healthy human individuals. Regarding the study as a whole: Estimated richness was generally greater in naive than memory subsets. Sharing across a few donors was seen in around 5% of naive CD4 clonotypes.

Investigators spread the genomic DNA of each subset evenly over several immunoSEQ plates. Replicate PCRs run on sorted subsets employed about 220 ng DNA, some 33,000 T cell genomes. Sequencing used immunoSEQ multiplex PCR; TCRdb keeps in-frame clones, though not all of them. The repertoire holds more than 2 million clones, just under 95% seen once, with around 1.7% in the top ten. The naive CD8 population came from CD45RO-negative cells selected for CCR7, without terminally differentiated effector memory CD45RA+ cells. The sequenced material came from naive CD8+ T cells from PBMCs. The sequence was collected from a man aged 18-30 years in good health. Some clones in this sample may be carry-over from other donors' samples.

The CDR3 region has the DNA TGTGCCACCGGGTTGAGGGGCGAGGATACGCAGTATTTT. It encodes CATGLRGEDTQYF. The chain is built from TRBV15 and TRBJ2-3; D possibly uses TRBD1 or TRBD2 (5 bases each). The V and J ends lost 8 bases and 6 bases respectively, with 15 bases between them. Per the germline V gene, CDR1 is LNHNV and CDR2 is YYDKDF (reference sequence). The CDR3 is 13 residues long.